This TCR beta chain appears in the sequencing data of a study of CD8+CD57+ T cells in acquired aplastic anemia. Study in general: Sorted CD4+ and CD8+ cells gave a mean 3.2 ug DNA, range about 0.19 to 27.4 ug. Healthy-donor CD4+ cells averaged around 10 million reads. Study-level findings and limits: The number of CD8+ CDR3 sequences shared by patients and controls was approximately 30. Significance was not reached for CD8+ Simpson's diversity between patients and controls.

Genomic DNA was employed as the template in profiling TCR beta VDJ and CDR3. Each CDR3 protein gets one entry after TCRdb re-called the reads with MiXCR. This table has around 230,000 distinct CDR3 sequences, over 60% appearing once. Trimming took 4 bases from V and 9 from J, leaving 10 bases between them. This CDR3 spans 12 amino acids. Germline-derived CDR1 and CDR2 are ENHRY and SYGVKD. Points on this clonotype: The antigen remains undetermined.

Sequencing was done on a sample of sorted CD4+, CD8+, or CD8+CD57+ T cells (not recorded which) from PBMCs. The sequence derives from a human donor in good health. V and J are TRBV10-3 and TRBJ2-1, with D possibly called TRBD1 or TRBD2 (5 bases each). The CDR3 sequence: CAISVGVSEQFF. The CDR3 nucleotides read TGTGCCATCAGTGTGGGGGTTAGTGAGCAGTTCTTC.